The clone carrying this T cell receptor beta chain has more than one count but fewer than ten. Its antigen remains unidentified. This entry belongs to a study of blood T cells in healthy people across ages. Next came a second PCR, run for about 7 to 12 cycles, which used a sample-barcoded 5' primer along with a J-beta primer mix. CDR3-containing paired-end reads numbered at least 3 million in each sample. TCRdb redid the calling of the 5' RACE reads with MiXCR, one entry per CDR3 protein. This table has some 760,000 distinct CDR3 sequences, approximately 25% appearing once. Study findings and constraints: One million T cells yielded diversity estimates that were considered underestimates.

The germline gives CDR1 MNHEY, CDR2 SMNVEV (reference sequence). The CDR3 length is 13 residues. These records were also assigned to another study, of T cells of mothers and their children. That report notes: The donor cohort consisted of a few healthy Caucasian mothers and their six children. Slightly, though not significantly, more overlap was seen in related than in unrelated mother-child pairs.

Input material: blood. The gene calls are TRBV27 and TRBJ2-5; D is perhaps TRBD2 (6 bases). The DNA end favors TRBJ2-7, so the J call may be wrong. The TCR sequence derives from a boy younger than 18 in good health. Written as DNA, the CDR3 is TGTGCCACCAAGGAGGGCCAAGGCTACGAGCAGTACTTC. Translation gives CATKEGQGYEQYF.